These 17 T cell receptor beta chains share one sample of origin, sequenced in a study of CD8 T cells in ankylosing spondylitis. Each CDR3 protein is one row after TCRdb ran MiXCR on the 5' RACE reads. The table records about 240,000 distinct CDR3 sequences, around 10% of them present only once. Source material: blood, either unsorted or a sorted T cell fraction (not recorded which). Receptor source: a male donor with ankylosing spondylitis or in good health (not recorded which).

At least ten counts were recorded for this clonotype. This chain links TRBV15 with TRBJ1-2, with D possibly being TRBD1 (6 bases). The V end lost 5 bases, the J end lost 0 bases, and 13 bases lay between the germline ends. Looked up from germline, CDR1 is LNHNV and CDR2 is YYDKDF (reference sequence). The CDR3 loop spans 15 amino acids. CDR3 region: CATSRDMFTNYGYTF. Written as DNA, the CDR3 is TGTGCCACCAGCCGGGACATGTTTACTAACTATGGCTACACCTTC.

At least ten counts were recorded for this clonotype. The chain is built from TRBV20-1 and TRBJ2-1; 8 bases match TRBD2. V lost 2 bases to trimming and J lost 9 bases; unmatched junction nucleotides: 12. This CDR3 has 15 residues. The V gene's germline CDR1 is DFQATT and CDR2 SNEGSKA (reference sequence). In DNA form, the CDR3 reads TGCAGTGCTAGATCGGCTAGCGGGCTATTGGGTGAGCAGTTCTTC. Translation gives CSARSASGLLGEQFF.

The sample holds many counts of this clonotype. The chain carries TRBV7-2 and TRBJ2-1; tentatively, D is TRBD2 (6 bases). Per germline, CDR1 SGHTA and CDR2 FQGNSA. V was clipped by 5 bases and J by 0 bases, with 11 bases between them. This CDR3 is built from 15 residues. CDR3 nucleotides: TGTGCCAGCAGCCCGGGGACTCCCTCCTACAATGAGCAGTTCTTC. Translation: CASSPGTPSYNEQFF. Drawing the rest from reference TRBV7-2 and TRBJ2-1, the complete variable domain is GAGVSQSPSNKVTEKGKDVELRCDPISGHTALYWYRQSLGQGLEFLIYFQGNSAPDKSGLPSDRFSAERTGGSVSTLTIQRTQQEDSAVYLCASSPGTPSYNEQFFGPGTRLTVL.

V gene TRBV20-1 combines with J gene TRBJ2-2; possible D gene TRBD2, 6 bases. With 6 bases removed from V and 3 bases from J, the gap between germline ends came to 14 bases. Looked up from germline, CDR1 is DFQATT and CDR2 is SNEGSKA (reference sequence). The CDR3 covers 14 residues. The CDR3: CSAARGRDTGELFF. CDR3 sequence (DNA): TGCAGTGCCGCGCGGGGCAGGGACACCGGGGAGCTGTTTTTT.

This clonotype was seen a handful of times. The V and J genes are TRBV5-1 and TRBJ2-5, with D unclear. The V gene lost 3 bases and the J gene lost 2 bases, with 11 bases spanning the gap. From germline, CDR1 is SGHRS and CDR2 YFSETQ. The CDR3 consists of 14 residues. The CDR3 nucleotides are TGCGCCAGCAGCTGGCTGGGCGGACAAGAGACCCAGTACTTC. Its translation is CASSWLGGQETQYF.

There are many counts of this clonotype. The chain joins TRBV20-1 to TRBJ2-5, with TRBD1 as a possible D gene (5 bases). The CDR3 is 14 amino acids. The V gene's germline CDR1 is DFQATT and CDR2 SNEGSKA (reference sequence). The V end was cut by 3 bases, the J end by 0 bases, with 11 bases between. The CDR3 region is CSASADSYQETQYF. Here the CDR3 DNA reads TGCAGTGCTAGTGCCGACAGCTACCAAGAGACCCAGTACTTC.

J is TRBJ2-5 and V is TRBV2; 7 nucleotides agree with TRBD2. The CDR3 is 17 residues long. CDR1 and CDR2 from the germline V gene are SNHLY and FYNNEI. The ends lost 1 base at V and 2 bases at J; junction bases unmatched: 10. The chain's CDR3 is CASSEGALAAGQETQYF. CDR3 in DNA: TGTGCCAGCAGTGAAGGGGCGCTAGCGGCGGGGCAAGAGACCCAGTACTTC.

This clonotype came up a few times. The chain links TRBV11-2 to TRBJ2-7; perhaps D is TRBD1 or TRBD2 (5 bases each). CDR1 is SGHAT, CDR2 FQNNGV, per germline. The CDR3 covers 14 residues. Trimming took 5 bases from V and 3 from J, leaving 14 bases between them. In DNA form, the CDR3 reads TGTGCCAGCAGCCCCGGGACCTTTTTCTACGAGCAGTACTTC. It encodes CASSPGTFFYEQYF.

In this sample, this clonotype turned up many times. The chain joins TRBV5-1 to TRBJ2-2, with 10 bases aligning to TRBD2. The CDR3 is 17 residues long. Germline V gives CDR1 SGHRS, CDR2 YFSETQ. Losses at the gene ends were 0 bases for V and 6 bases for J; bases not matched to a gene: 8. The CDR3 region has the DNA TGCGCCAGCAGCTTGGACCTAGCGGGAGATTTACCCGGGGAGCTGTTTTTT. Amino acid sequence: CASSLDLAGDLPGELFF.

The V gene is TRBV20-1, the J gene TRBJ2-1; the match to TRBD2 covers 12 bases. The CDR3 is made up of 15 amino acids. CDR1 and CDR2 from the germline V gene are DFQATT and SNEGSKA (reference sequence). J gave up 8 bases and V 6 bases, and 11 bases lay outside the gene matches. CDR3 loop: CSAPNPSGGVYEQFF. CDR3 DNA: TGCAGTGCCCCCAACCCTAGCGGGGGGGTATATGAGCAGTTCTTC.

This clonotype has at least ten counts. The gene calls are TRBV5-1 and TRBJ2-7; either TRBD1 or TRBD2 may supply D (5 bases each). Germline V gives CDR1 SGHRS, CDR2 YFSETQ. The V end lost 5 bases, the J end lost 1 base, and 13 bases lay between the germline ends. CDR3 length equals 14 residues. CDR3 sequence reads: CASRTQGESYEQYF. In DNA form, the CDR3 reads TGCGCCAGCAGGACCCAGGGAGAATCCTACGAGCAGTACTTC.

This clonotype has ten or more counts. V and J are TRBV12-3 or TRBV12-4 and TRBJ2-3; TRBD2 agrees at 10 bases. V shed 3 bases, J shed 2 bases, and the junction held 11 bases outside the gene matches. CDR3 length: 18 amino acids. The CDR3 DNA sequence: TGTGCCAGCAGTTTTGGTAGCGGGGGGTCTGACTTCACAGATACGCAGTATTTT. This codes for CASSFGSGGSDFTDTQYF.

The CDR3 loop is CSARDRVAGELFF. The CDR3 DNA is TGCAGTGCTAGAGACAGGGTAGCCGGGGAGCTGTTTTTT. The chain joins TRBV20-1 to TRBJ2-2, with D perhaps TRBD1 (5 bases). Germline CDR1 DFQATT, CDR2 SNEGSKA (reference sequence). CDR3 length: 13 amino acids. The V gene lost 0 bases and the J gene lost 6 bases, with 8 bases spanning the gap.

This clonotype was detected a few times. The V gene is TRBV3-1, the J gene TRBJ1-1; D is uncertain. The CDR3 sequence is 15 residues long. Germline V gene lookup returns CDR1 LGHDT and CDR2 YNNKEL (reference sequence). Trimming pared 1 base from V and 6 bases from J, leaving 15 bases between. The CDR3 DNA sequence: TGTGCCAGCAGCCAAGTCGGAGGGAGAGCCGCTGAAGCTTTCTTT. Encoded protein: CASSQVGGRAAEAFF.

The chain couples TRBV20-1 to TRBJ2-1, with D hard to call. There are 13 residues in the CDR3. V was clipped by 6 bases and J by 3 bases, with 12 bases between them. Germline V gene lookup returns CDR1 DFQATT and CDR2 SNEGSKA (reference sequence). CDR3 DNA: TGCAGTGCGTTACACCTGGGCTACAATGAGCAGTTCTTC. Protein: CSALHLGYNEQFF.

This clonotype has at least ten counts. The CDR3 here is CATSDLSLSTGSGANVLTF. The CDR3 DNA is TGTGCCACCAGTGATCTTTCTCTTTCGACAGGGAGTGGGGCCAACGTCCTGACTTTC. This rearrangement joins TRBV24-1 to TRBJ2-6, with 7 bases aligning to TRBD1. The length of the CDR3 is 19 residues. Germline CDR1 reads KGHDR; CDR2 reads SFDVKD. Unmatched junction bases numbered 13, after V lost 3 bases and J lost 3 bases.

This clonotype has a count of ten or more. V gene TRBV20-1 combines with J gene TRBJ2-3; D unresolved. Trimming removed 5 bases from V and 5 bases from J, with 23 bases in between. This CDR3 region has 16 residues. CDR1 DFQATT and CDR2 SNEGSKA come from the germline V gene (reference sequence). CDR3 amino acids: CSARVWVGFDGDTQYF. DNA of the CDR3: TGCAGTGCTCGGGTGTGGGTCGGTTTCGACGGAGATACGCAGTATTTT.